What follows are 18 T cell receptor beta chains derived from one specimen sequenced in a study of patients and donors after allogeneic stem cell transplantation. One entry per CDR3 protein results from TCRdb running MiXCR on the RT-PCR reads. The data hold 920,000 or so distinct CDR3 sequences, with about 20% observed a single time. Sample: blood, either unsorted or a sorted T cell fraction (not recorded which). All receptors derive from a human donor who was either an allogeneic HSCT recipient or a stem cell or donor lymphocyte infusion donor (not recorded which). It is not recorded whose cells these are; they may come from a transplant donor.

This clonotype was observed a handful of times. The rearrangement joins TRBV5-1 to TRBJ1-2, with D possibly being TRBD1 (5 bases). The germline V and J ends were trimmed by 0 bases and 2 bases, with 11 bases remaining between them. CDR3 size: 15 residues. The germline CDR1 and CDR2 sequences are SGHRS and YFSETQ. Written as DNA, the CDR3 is TGCGCCAGCAGCTTGGAATACAGGCACAACTATGGCTACACCTTC. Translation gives CASSLEYRHNYGYTF.

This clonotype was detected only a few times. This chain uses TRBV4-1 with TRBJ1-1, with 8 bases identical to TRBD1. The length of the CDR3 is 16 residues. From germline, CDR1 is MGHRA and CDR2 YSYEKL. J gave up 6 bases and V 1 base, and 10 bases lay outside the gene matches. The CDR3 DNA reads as TGCGCCAGCAGCCAAGCCGGGACAGGCTTGGGGGCTGAAGCTTTCTTT. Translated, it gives CASSQAGTGLGAEAFF.

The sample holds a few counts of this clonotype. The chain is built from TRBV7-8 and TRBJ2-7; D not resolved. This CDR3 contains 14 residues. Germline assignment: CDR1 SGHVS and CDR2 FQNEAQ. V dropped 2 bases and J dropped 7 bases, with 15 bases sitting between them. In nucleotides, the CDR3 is TGTGCCAGCAGCTTAATCGCAGGAGAAGGGGAGCAGTACTTC. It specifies CASSLIAGEGEQYF.

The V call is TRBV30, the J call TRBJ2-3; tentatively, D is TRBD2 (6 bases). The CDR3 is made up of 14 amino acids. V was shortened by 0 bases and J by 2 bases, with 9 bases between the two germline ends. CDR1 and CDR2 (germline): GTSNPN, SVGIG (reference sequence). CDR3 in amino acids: CAWSVAGDTDTQYF. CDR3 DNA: TGTGCCTGGAGTGTAGCGGGCGACACAGATACGCAGTATTTT.

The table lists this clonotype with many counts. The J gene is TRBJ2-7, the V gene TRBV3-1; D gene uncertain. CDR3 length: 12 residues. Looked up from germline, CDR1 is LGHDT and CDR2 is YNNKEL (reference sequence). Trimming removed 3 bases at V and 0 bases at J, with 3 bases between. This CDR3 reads CASSQSSYEQYF. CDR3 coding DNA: TGTGCCAGCAGCCAGAGCTCCTACGAGCAGTACTTC.

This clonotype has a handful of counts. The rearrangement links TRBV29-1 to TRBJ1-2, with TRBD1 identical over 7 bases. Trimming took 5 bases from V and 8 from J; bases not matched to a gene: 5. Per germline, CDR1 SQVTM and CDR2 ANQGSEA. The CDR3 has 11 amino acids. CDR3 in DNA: TGCAGCGTTCGACAGGGATACGGCTACACCTTC. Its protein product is CSVRQGYGYTF.

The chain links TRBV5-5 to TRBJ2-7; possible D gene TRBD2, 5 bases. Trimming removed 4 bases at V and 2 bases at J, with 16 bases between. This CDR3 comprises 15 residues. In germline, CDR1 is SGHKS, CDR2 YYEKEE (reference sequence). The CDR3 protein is CASSHGISGTYEQYF. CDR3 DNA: TGTGCCAGCAGCCACGGGATTTCGGGCACCTACGAGCAGTACTTC.

The CDR3 sequence is CASSPYRDRGYEQYF. CDR3 nucleotides: TGTGCCAGCAGCCCATACCGGGACAGGGGCTACGAGCAGTACTTC. The chain employs TRBV5-6 and TRBJ2-7, with 10 bases lining up with TRBD1. The ends lost 4 bases at V and 3 bases at J; junction bases unmatched: 7. This CDR3 spans 15 amino acids. Looked up from germline, CDR1 is SGHDT and CDR2 is YYEEEE.

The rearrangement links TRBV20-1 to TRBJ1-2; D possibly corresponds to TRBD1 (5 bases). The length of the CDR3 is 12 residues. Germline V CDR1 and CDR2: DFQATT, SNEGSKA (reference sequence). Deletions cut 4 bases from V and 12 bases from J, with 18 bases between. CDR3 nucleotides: TGCAGTGCTACCGGGGCCCGGTTAAAACACACCTTC. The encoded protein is CSATGARLKHTF.

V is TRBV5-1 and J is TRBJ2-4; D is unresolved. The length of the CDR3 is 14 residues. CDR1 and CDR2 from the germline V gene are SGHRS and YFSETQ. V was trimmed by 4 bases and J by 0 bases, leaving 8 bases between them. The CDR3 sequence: CASSLEKAKNIQYF. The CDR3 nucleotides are TGCGCCAGCAGCCTCGAGAAAGCCAAAAACATTCAGTACTTC. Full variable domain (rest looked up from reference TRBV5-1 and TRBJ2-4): KAGVTQTPRYLIKTRGQQVTLSCSPISGHRSVSWYQQTPGQGLQFLFEYFSETQRNKGNFPGRFSGRQFSNSRSEMNVSTLELGDSALYLCASSLEKAKNIQYFGAGTRLSVL.

The CDR3 DNA is TGTGCCAGCAGCCGAAGCCGGACAGGGGGAAGTGATACGCAGTATTTT. Translating gives CASSRSRTGGSDTQYF. The chain recombines TRBV9 with TRBJ2-3, with 10 bases fitting TRBD1. Looked up from germline, CDR1 is SGDLS and CDR2 is YYNGEE. The CDR3 has 16 amino acids. Unmatched junction bases numbered 11, after V lost 4 bases and J lost 6 bases.

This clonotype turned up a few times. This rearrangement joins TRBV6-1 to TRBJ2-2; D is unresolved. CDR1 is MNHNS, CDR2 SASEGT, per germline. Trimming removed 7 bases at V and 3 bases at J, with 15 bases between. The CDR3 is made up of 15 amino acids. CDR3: CASNEAALHTGELFF. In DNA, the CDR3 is TGTGCCAGCAATGAGGCCGCGTTGCACACCGGGGAGCTGTTTTTT.

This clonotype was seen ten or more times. The CDR3 region is CASSLRLAGVTDTQYF. For the CDR3, the DNA is TGTGCCAGCAGTCTCAGACTAGCGGGGGTTACAGATACGCAGTATTTT. The rearrangement uses TRBV12-3 or TRBV12-4 and TRBJ2-3; 12 positions match TRBD2. The CDR3 covers 16 residues. V gave up 5 bases and J gave up 3 bases; unmatched junction bases: 6.

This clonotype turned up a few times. Here the CDR3 DNA reads TGCAGCGTTGAAGATCGGGGGGCGGGTAGCGGCCCTTACAATGAGCAGTTCTTC. Residues: CSVEDRGAGSGPYNEQFF. The V and J genes are TRBV29-1 and TRBJ2-1, with D possibly matching TRBD2 (7 bases). Germline CDR1 and CDR2: SQVTM and ANQGSEA. This CDR3 comprises 18 residues. V was shortened by 0 bases and J by 4 bases, with 22 bases between the two germline ends.

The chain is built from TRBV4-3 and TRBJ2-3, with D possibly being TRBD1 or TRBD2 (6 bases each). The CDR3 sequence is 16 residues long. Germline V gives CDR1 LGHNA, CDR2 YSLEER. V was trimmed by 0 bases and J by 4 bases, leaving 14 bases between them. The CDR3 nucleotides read TGCGCCAGCAGCCAAGATCTCCGGGGGCTCGCAGATACGCAGTATTTT. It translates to CASSQDLRGLADTQYF.

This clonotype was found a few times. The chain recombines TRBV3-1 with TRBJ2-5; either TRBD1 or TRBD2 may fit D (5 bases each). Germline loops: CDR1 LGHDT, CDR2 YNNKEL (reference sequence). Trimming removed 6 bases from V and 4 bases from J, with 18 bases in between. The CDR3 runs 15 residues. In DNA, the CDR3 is TGTGCCAGCAGTCGGGGACCAGCTATACGAGAGACCCAGTACTTC. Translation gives CASSRGPAIRETQYF.

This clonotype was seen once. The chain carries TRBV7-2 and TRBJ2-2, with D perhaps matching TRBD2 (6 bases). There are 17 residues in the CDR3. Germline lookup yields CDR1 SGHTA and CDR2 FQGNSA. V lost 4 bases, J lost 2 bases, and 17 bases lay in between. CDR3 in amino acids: CASSYERLGLNTGELFF. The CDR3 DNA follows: TGTGCCAGCAGCTACGAACGGTTGGGACTTAACACCGGGGAGCTGTTTTTT.

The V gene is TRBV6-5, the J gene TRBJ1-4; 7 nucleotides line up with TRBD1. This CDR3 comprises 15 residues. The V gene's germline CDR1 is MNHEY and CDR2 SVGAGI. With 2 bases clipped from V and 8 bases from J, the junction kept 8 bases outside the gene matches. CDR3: CASSYIGGTAEKLFF. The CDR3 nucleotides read TGTGCCAGCAGTTACATTGGCGGGACAGCCGAAAAACTGTTTTTT.